This T cell receptor (beta chain) originates from a study of somatic mutations in cytotoxic T cells in rheumatoid arthritis. Overall study: Some V beta antibody-stained T-cell populations were flow-sorted at nearly 100% purity, including V beta1+ cells sequenced for TCRB.

The CDR3 loop spans 16 amino acids. V was clipped by 2 bases and J by 2 bases, with 13 bases between them. The germline V gene has CDR1 MNHEY and CDR2 SVGAGI. The assay was immunoSEQ multiplex PCR, and TCRdb's table has in-frame clones only and misses some. The sample has fewer than 20,000 clones, roughly 65% seen once. The rearrangement joins TRBV6-5 to TRBJ2-4, with no clear D. This TCR was recovered from an adult with rheumatoid arthritis. Specimen: CD8+ T cells sorted from blood. CDR3 nucleotide sequence: TGTGCCAGCAGTTACGCTGCGTTCGGTTCCAAAAACATTCAGTACTTC. Translating gives CASSYAAFGSKNIQYF.